This T cell receptor (beta chain) derives from a study of OX40 agonist ivuxolimab in advanced cancers. General study results and limits: Doses of 0.1 to 3.0 mg/kg were accompanied by clonal expansion of CD4+ and CD8+ blood T cells by week 6.

Germline V lookup: CDR1 SEHNR, CDR2 FQNEAQ (reference sequence). The CDR3 has 14 amino acids. V was pared by 4 bases and J by 4 bases, with 6 bases of the junction left unmatched. Produced via immunoSEQ multiplex PCR; TCRdb's table is partial and in-frame only. The sample carries around 70,000 clones, roughly 87% recorded once. Notes on this clone: Its antigen is undetermined.

This receptor was obtained from an adult with an advanced solid tumor such as melanoma, head and neck, liver or kidney cancer. Sequencing used CD4+ or CD8+ T cells sorted from blood, obtained in a trial of the OX40 agonist ivuxolimab. This rearrangement joins TRBV7-9 to TRBJ2-5; 7 bases fit TRBD1. CDR3 nucleotide sequence: TGTGCCAGCAGCTCAAGACAGGGCTTAGAGACCCAGTACTTC. Its protein product is CASSSRQGLETQYF. Based on the CDR3 plus reference TRBV7-9 and TRBJ2-5, the full variable domain is DTGVSQNPRHKITKRGQNVTFRCDPISEHNRLYWYRQTLGQGPEFLTYFQNEAQLEKSRLLSDRFSAERPKGSFSTLEIQRTEQGDSAMYLCASSSRQGLETQYFGPGTRLLVL.